This T cell receptor beta chain was observed in a study of T-cell reconstitution after alpha-beta-depleted transplantation in children. This CDR3 comprises 16 residues. Germline-derived CDR1 and CDR2 are SGHTA and FQGNSA. V was shortened by 5 bases and J by 2 bases, with 15 bases between the two germline ends. For TCRbeta, the library was prepared with unique molecular identifiers. MiXCR, applied by TCRdb to the PCR reads, yields one record per CDR3 protein. Seen here are 450,000 to 600,000 distinct CDR3 sequences, 30% to 35% observed once, and the top ten hold 2% to 3%. This clonotype was seen a few times.

This chain links TRBV7-2 with TRBJ2-2; no clear D gene. Sequencing was performed on PBMCs from the stem cell graft donor, taken from the stem cell graft. The TCR comes from a human donor who donated a stem cell graft to a child with aplastic anemia. The DNA of the CDR3 is TGTGCCAGCAGCCCCGCGTTCGCCCCAAACACCGGGGAGCTGTTTTTT. Residues: CASSPAFAPNTGELFF.